The 22 T cell receptor beta chains below come from one sample, sequenced in a study of siplizumab effects on memory and regulatory T cells. Assay: immunoSEQ multiplex PCR; the TCRdb copy retains only in-frame clones and omits some. This repertoire shows roughly 40,000 clones, more than 80% found once; its top ten account for 0.25%. The source material was naive CD4+ T cells sorted from blood. The source of these receptors is a human donor in good health.

The genes are TRBV27 and TRBJ2-3; the D is unclear. V lost 6 bases to trimming and J lost 4 bases, with 11 bases between them. The CDR3 consists of 13 residues. Per the germline V gene, CDR1 is MNHEY and CDR2 is SMNVEV (reference sequence). CDR3 protein: CASSRREADTQYF. CDR3 DNA sequence: TGTGCCAGCAGCCGCAGAGAGGCAGATACGCAGTATTTT.

This rearrangement joins TRBV2 to TRBJ1-1; D uncertain. The CDR3 runs 12 residues. V gave up 6 bases and J gave up 4 bases, with 9 bases separating them. Germline CDR1 reads SNHLY; CDR2 reads FYNNEI. The CDR3 is CASSGVGTEAFF. CDR3 in DNA: TGTGCCAGCAGCGGGGTGGGCACTGAAGCTTTCTTT. Drawing the rest from reference TRBV2 and TRBJ1-1, the complete variable domain is EPEVTQTPSHQVTQMGQEVILRCVPISNHLYFYWYRQILGQKVEFLVSFYNNEISEKSEIFDDQFSVERPDGSNFTLKIRSTKLEDSAMYFCASSGVGTEAFFGQGTRLTVV.

The chain combines TRBV9 with TRBJ2-1, with D perhaps matching TRBD1 (5 bases). V lost 0 bases and J lost 0, with 10 bases in between. Germline V CDR1 and CDR2: SGDLS, YYNGEE. This CDR3 spans 16 amino acids. The CDR3 sequence is CASSVVGASSYNEQFF. CDR3 nucleotide sequence: TGTGCCAGCAGCGTAGTTGGGGCCAGCTCCTACAATGAGCAGTTCTTC. The variable domain in full, with the rest retrieved from reference TRBV9 and TRBJ2-1, is DSGVTQTPKHLITATGQRVTLRCSPRSGDLSVYWYQQSLDQGLQFLIQYYNGEERAKGNILERFSAQQFPDLHSELNLSSLELGDSALYFCASSVVGASSYNEQFFGPGTRLTVL.

The J gene is TRBJ2-7, the V gene TRBV10-3; 7 bases fit TRBD1. Germline V lookup: CDR1 ENHRY, CDR2 SYGVKD. This CDR3 is built from 15 residues. The V gene end was trimmed by 4 bases and the J gene end by 4 bases; junction bases not matched to a gene: 10. CDR3 coding DNA: TGTGCCATCAGTGGGGGACAGCTGGTATCTTACGAGCAGTACTTC. As protein: CAISGGQLVSYEQYF.

The chain uses TRBV6-1 and TRBJ2-1, with TRBD2 matching over 10 bases. CDR1 and CDR2 (germline): MNHNS, SASEGT. CDR3 length equals 15 residues. V trimming: 6 bases; J trimming: 5 bases; junction bases outside the gene matches: 7. CDR3: CASRAGTSAHNEQFF. As DNA, the CDR3 is TGTGCCAGCAGGGCCGGGACTAGCGCTCACAATGAGCAGTTCTTC.

The rearrangement uses TRBV10-1 and TRBJ1-2; D is undetermined. V lost 2 bases and J lost 8, with 12 bases in between. Germline-derived CDR1 and CDR2 are WNHNN and SYGVQD (reference sequence). This CDR3 has 13 residues. In DNA form, the CDR3 reads TGCGCCAGCAGTGAGCGACACGGCGTAGGCTACACCTTC. Its translation is CASSERHGVGYTF.

The V call is TRBV25-1, the J call TRBJ1-2, with D perhaps TRBD1 (5 bases). The CDR3 extends over 13 amino acids. CDR1 and CDR2 (germline): MGHDK, SYGVNS. Trimming left V 0 bases short and J 6 bases short, with 8 bases between. The CDR3 nucleotides read TGTGCCAGCAGTGAATATCGGGGGAATGGCTACACCTTC. This sequence encodes CASSEYRGNGYTF.

The chain couples TRBV6-4 to TRBJ1-5; D perhaps matches TRBD1 (5 bases). Per germline, CDR1 MRHNA and CDR2 SNTAGT. The V end lost 2 bases, the J end lost 13 bases, and 18 bases lay between the germline ends. CDR3 length: 14 amino acids. CDR3 amino acids: CASSDDQGRYLQHF. The CDR3 DNA reads TGTGCCAGCAGTGACGACCAGGGCAGGTACTTGCAGCATTTT.

The V and J genes are TRBV6-1 and TRBJ1-1; D is ambiguous. Germline V gene data show CDR1 as MNHNS and CDR2 as SASEGT. This CDR3 spans 11 amino acids. The germline V and J ends were trimmed by 6 bases and 0 bases, with 2 bases remaining between them. The CDR3 reads CASRVNTEAFF. CDR3 coding DNA: TGTGCCAGCAGGGTGAACACTGAAGCTTTCTTT.

The V and J genes are TRBV27 and TRBJ2-5; maybe TRBD2 (5 bases). Trimming removed 3 bases at V and 2 bases at J, with 7 bases between. Germline V gene sequence: CDR1 MNHEY, CDR2 SMNVEV (reference sequence). The CDR3 covers 13 residues. DNA of the CDR3: TGTGCCAGCAGTTTTAGGGAGCAAGAGACCCAGTACTTC. Protein sequence: CASSFREQETQYF.

This sequence joins TRBV6-5 and TRBJ1-5; the D is unclear. Germline V gives CDR1 MNHEY, CDR2 SVGAGI. The V and J ends lost 6 bases and 3 bases respectively, with 12 bases between them. CDR3 length equals 14 residues. In DNA, the CDR3 is TGTGCCAGCAGCCGGAGACGGGACAATCAGCCCCAGCATTTT. Protein: CASSRRRDNQPQHF.

The chain combines TRBV28 with TRBJ1-2; TRBD1 is a possible D gene (6 bases). Per the germline V gene, CDR1 is MDHEN and CDR2 is SYDVKM. V was trimmed by 7 bases and J by 2 bases, leaving 14 bases between them. The CDR3 covers 14 residues. CDR3 protein: CASTSPGENYGYTF. CDR3 coding DNA: TGTGCCAGCACCTCCCCAGGGGAAAACTATGGCTACACCTTC.

This clone was counted only a few times. V and J are TRBV6-5 and TRBJ1-5; the match to TRBD1 covers 7 bases. The CDR3 is made up of 15 amino acids. The V gene's germline CDR1 is MNHEY and CDR2 SVGAGI. The CDR3 bases are TGTGAGTTACTTGGGACAGTTAATAGCAATCAGCCCCAGCATTTT. Translating gives CELLGTVNSNQPQHF.

The rearrangement joins TRBV7-2 to TRBJ2-7; 8 nucleotides agree with TRBD1. After removal of 5 bases from V and 6 bases from J, the junction contained 12 bases not matched to a gene. Germline V lookup: CDR1 SGHTA, CDR2 FQGNSA. The CDR3 is 15 residues long. CDR3 DNA sequence: TGTGCCAGCAGCGTAGACGACAGGGGACTTCGCGAGCAGTACTTC. Translated: CASSVDDRGLREQYF.

V is TRBV5-1 and J is TRBJ2-2; D might be TRBD2 (5 bases). Germline V gives CDR1 SGHRS, CDR2 YFSETQ. The CDR3 sequence is 17 residues long. Trimming left V 6 bases short and J 0 bases short, with 18 bases between. The CDR3 nucleotides are TGCGCCAGCAACTCCCCTGGTGGAGCGGCGAACACCGGGGAGCTGTTTTTT. Translation: CASNSPGGAANTGELFF.

The chain uses TRBV19 and TRBJ2-1; either TRBD1 or TRBD2 may supply D (5 bases each). With 7 bases removed from V and 4 bases from J, the gap between germline ends came to 11 bases. Germline CDR1 is LNHDA and CDR2 is SQIVND (reference sequence). The CDR3 is 13 amino acids. The CDR3 reads CASKKGRYNEQFF. In nucleotides, the CDR3 is TGTGCCAGTAAGAAGGGACGGTACAATGAGCAGTTCTTC. The complete variable domain, with remaining parts taken from reference TRBV19 and TRBJ2-1, reads DGGITQSPKYLFRKEGQNVTLSCEQNLNHDAMYWYRQDPGQGLRLIYYSQIVNDFQKGDIAEGYSVSREKKESFPLTVTSAQKNPTAFYLCASKKGRYNEQFFGPGTRLTVL.

The chain recombines TRBV30 with TRBJ2-6, with D tentatively TRBD1 (5 bases). Germline V gives CDR1 GTSNPN, CDR2 SVGIG (reference sequence). The CDR3 is made up of 13 amino acids. V was cut by 8 bases and J by 0 bases, with 8 bases left in between. The CDR3 DNA is TGTGCCCTGGACACCTCTGGGGCCAACGTCCTGACTTTC. This sequence encodes CALDTSGANVLTF.

The rearrangement uses TRBV21-1 and TRBJ2-7; the table's D call, TRBD2, has no DNA check behind it. TRBV21-1 is recorded as a pseudogene. The CDR3 has 18 residues. CDR3 sequence reads: CASSYNNVWREGSYEQYF. The CDR3 DNA reads TGTGCCAGCAGCTACAACAACGTCTGGCGGGAGGGTTCCTACGAGCAGTACTTC.

CDR3 region: CASREGANEKLFF. CDR3 DNA sequence: TGTGCCAGCAGGGAGGGCGCTAATGAAAAACTGTTTTTT. The chain carries TRBV5-4 and TRBJ1-4; D call uncertain. This CDR3 is 13 amino acids long. CDR1 and CDR2 from the germline V gene are SGHNT and YYREEE (reference sequence). V lost 5 bases, J lost 3 bases, and 8 bases lay in between.

For the CDR3, the DNA is TGTGCCAGCAGTCCTACACCGGGCCCCTACGAGCAGTACTTC. Residues: CASSPTPGPYEQYF. The chain carries TRBV27 and TRBJ2-7; no reliable D call. The CDR3 contains 14 residues. The V end was cut by 5 bases, the J end by 2 bases, with 13 bases between. The germline CDR1 and CDR2 sequences are MNHEY and SMNVEV (reference sequence).

The chain has TRBV5-1 and TRBJ2-1; 8 bases agree with TRBD2. This CDR3 has 18 amino acids. The J segment lost 1 base and the V segment lost 5 bases, leaving 14 bases of the junction unmatched. Per germline, CDR1 SGHRS and CDR2 YFSETQ. CDR3 bases: TGCGCCAGCAGTTCACGTACCGAGGCTAGCGGGTCCTACAATGAGCAGTTCTTC. It yields the protein CASSSRTEASGSYNEQFF.

This chain connects TRBV27 to TRBJ2-3, with D maybe TRBD2 (6 bases). V shed 2 bases and J shed 2 bases, with 11 bases lying between them. Per the germline V gene, CDR1 is MNHEY and CDR2 is SMNVEV (reference sequence). This CDR3 is 15 amino acids long. For the CDR3, the DNA is TGTGCCAGCAGTTTAGTGGGGGGATACACAGATACGCAGTATTTT. Its protein is CASSLVGGYTDTQYF.